This T cell receptor (beta chain) was identified during a study of human thymus T cells. Concerning this clone itself: Antigen unknown.

Data came from immunoSEQ multiplex PCR; TCRdb stores just in-frame clones and leaves some out. The data show roughly 120,000 clones, with around 95% seen just once and around 0.025% held by the top ten. Thymus tissue for the work was resected from patients undergoing corrective heart surgery. Samples came from healthy Finnish infants during open corrective cardiac surgery. Study outcomes and limitations: The related literature has documented a marked overlap of thymic repertoires among unrelated individuals. V and J genes seemed to be used with bias in thymic and blood repertoires.

The sequenced sample was thymus tissue. This TCR came from a boy in the first two years of life with a congenital heart defect but otherwise immunologically healthy.

The CDR3 region is CASSLASAVSNQPQHF. CDR3 nucleotide sequence: TGTGCCAGCAGCTTAGCGTCGGCAGTATCGAATCAGCCCCAGCATTTT. This chain links TRBV7-8 with TRBJ1-5; no clear D. The CDR3 runs to 16 residues. V was trimmed by 0 bases and J by 4 bases, leaving 13 bases between them. The germline gives CDR1 SGHVS, CDR2 FQNEAQ.